The 14 T cell receptor beta chains below all came from one sample that was sequenced in a study of immune evolution from preneoplasia to lung adenocarcinoma. Clones were read by immunoSEQ multiplex PCR, and TCRdb kept only the in-frame ones, dropping some. The sample lists about 27,000 clones, just under 75% occurring once. What was sequenced was FFPE invasive lung adenocarcinoma tissue. These receptors were collected from a person in their sixties or seventies with invasive lung adenocarcinoma. Some clones in this sample may be carry-over from other donors' samples.

This chain links TRBV27 with TRBJ1-5, with 7 bases fitting TRBD1. CDR1 and CDR2 (germline): MNHEY, SMNVEV (reference sequence). Unmatched junction bases numbered 10, after V lost 8 bases and J lost 3 bases. CDR3 length: 15 amino acids. CDR3 sequence (DNA): TGTGCCAGCCGTTCCTTAGACAGGGTCAATCAGCCCCAGCATTTT. Protein sequence: CASRSLDRVNQPQHF.

The J gene is TRBJ2-3, the V gene TRBV7-2; no clear D. V was pared by 4 bases and J by 3 bases, with 11 bases between. Germline CDR1 and CDR2: SGHTA and FQGNSA. There are 14 residues in the CDR3. The CDR3 protein is CASSYTQATDTQYF. CDR3 sequence (DNA): TGTGCCAGCAGCTATACCCAGGCGACAGATACGCAGTATTTT.

The V call is TRBV5-1, the J call TRBJ2-5; TRBD1 is a possible D gene (6 bases). V lost 5 bases to trimming and J lost 0 bases, with 11 bases between them. From germline, CDR1 is SGHRS and CDR2 YFSETQ. This CDR3 is built from 14 residues. The CDR3, as DNA: TGCGCCAGCAGTGGGGGCCAATACCAAGAGACCCAGTACTTC. Its protein is CASSGGQYQETQYF.

This clone has just a few counts. This chain joins TRBV5-6 and TRBJ1-5, with 7 bases matching TRBD1. Germline-derived CDR1 and CDR2 are SGHDT and YYEEEE. V lost 4 bases and J lost 0; bases outside the gene matches: 10. CDR3 length: 17 residues. CDR3 sequence (DNA): TGTGCCAGCAGCCAAGTCCGACAGGGAGGTAGCAATCAGCCCCAGCATTTT. This encodes CASSQVRQGGSNQPQHF.

This sequence joins TRBV5-1 and TRBJ2-7; 9 bases fit TRBD2. CDR1 is SGHRS, CDR2 YFSETQ, per germline. The CDR3 is 15 amino acids. The junction had 6 bases not matched to a gene; V was cut back by 1 base and J by 4 bases. The CDR3 protein is CASSLFSGRTYEQYF. The CDR3 DNA reads TGCGCCAGCAGCTTGTTCAGCGGGAGGACGTACGAGCAGTACTTC.

The genes are TRBV6-1 and TRBJ2-7; possibly TRBD1 or TRBD2 for D (7 bases each). Between the trimmed V and J ends, which lost 7 bases and 6 bases, there was a span of 10 bases. This CDR3 spans 11 amino acids. Germline CDR1 and CDR2: MNHNS and SASEGT. The CDR3: CASTGGVEQYF. CDR3 in DNA: TGTGCCAGCACAGGGGGGGTCGAGCAGTACTTC.

V is TRBV5-4 and J is TRBJ2-7, with 7 bases identical to TRBD1. V trimming: 8 bases; J trimming: 2 bases; junction bases outside the gene matches: 7. Germline CDR1 is SGHNT and CDR2 is YYREEE (reference sequence). The CDR3 consists of 13 residues. The CDR3 sequence: CARETGEPYEQYF. CDR3 nucleotide sequence: TGTGCCAGGGAAACAGGGGAACCCTACGAGCAGTACTTC.

V gene TRBV4-1 combines with J gene TRBJ2-4; D is perhaps TRBD1 or TRBD2 (5 bases each). The ends were cut back, 0 bases at V and 8 bases at J, with 14 bases in the middle. The CDR3 is 15 amino acids. CDR1 and CDR2 from the germline V gene are MGHRA and YSYEKL. The CDR3 protein is CASSQEGDQGDIQYF. The CDR3 bases are TGCGCCAGCAGCCAAGAAGGGGACCAAGGTGACATTCAGTACTTC.

The chain combines TRBV9 with TRBJ2-7, with 7 bases aligning to TRBD2. Losses at the gene ends were 0 bases for V and 6 bases for J; bases not matched to a gene: 3. This CDR3 is built from 13 residues. CDR1 SGDLS and CDR2 YYNGEE come from the germline V gene. The CDR3 protein is CASSVGEGTEQYF. The CDR3 DNA reads TGTGCCAGCAGCGTAGGGGAGGGAACCGAGCAGTACTTC.

The gene calls are TRBV19 and TRBJ2-1; 8 nucleotides line up with TRBD1. This CDR3 region has 12 residues. Germline V gene sequence: CDR1 LNHDA, CDR2 SQIVND (reference sequence). V lost 6 bases, J lost 9 bases, and 4 bases stayed unmatched. Here the CDR3 reads CASRDRVGEQFF. Here the CDR3 DNA reads TGTGCCAGTAGGGACAGGGTTGGTGAGCAGTTCTTC. Using reference TRBV19 and TRBJ2-1 for the parts outside the CDR3, the full variable domain is DGGITQSPKYLFRKEGQNVTLSCEQNLNHDAMYWYRQDPGQGLRLIYYSQIVNDFQKGDIAEGYSVSREKKESFPLTVTSAQKNPTAFYLCASRDRVGEQFFGPGTRLTVL.

The chain uses TRBV9 and TRBJ1-1; tentatively, D is TRBD1 (6 bases). Looked up from germline, CDR1 is SGDLS and CDR2 is YYNGEE. The CDR3 length is 13 residues. The ends were cut back, 3 bases at V and 1 base at J, with 7 bases in the middle. The CDR3 loop reads CASSAGQNTEAFF. The CDR3 region has the DNA TGTGCCAGCAGCGCGGGACAGAACACTGAAGCTTTCTTT.

The rearrangement links TRBV5-4 to TRBJ2-7, with D possibly being TRBD1 or TRBD2 (6 bases each). Germline assignment: CDR1 SGHNT and CDR2 YYREEE (reference sequence). There are 16 residues in the CDR3. V was clipped by 4 bases and J by 4 bases, with 21 bases between them. The CDR3 nucleotides read TGTGCCAGCAGCCAGAGAAAGACAGGAGGACTATACGAGCAGTACTTC. As protein: CASSQRKTGGLYEQYF.

The chain joins TRBV5-6 to TRBJ2-7; maybe TRBD1 (5 bases). This CDR3 is built from 12 residues. V dropped 4 bases and J dropped 6 bases, with 11 bases sitting between them. Germline assignment: CDR1 SGHDT and CDR2 YYEEEE. The CDR3 loop is CASSLAGPEQYF. CDR3 sequence (DNA): TGTGCCAGCAGCCTTGCAGGGCCCGAGCAGTACTTC.

This clone was detected only once. This chain links TRBV5-5 with TRBJ1-2; D remains unclear. The ends were cut back, 4 bases at V and 6 bases at J, with 19 bases in the middle. Germline V gene data show CDR1 as SGHKS and CDR2 as YYEKEE (reference sequence). This CDR3 is built from 15 residues. The CDR3 here is CASSPAGASGDGYTF. In DNA, the CDR3 is TGTGCCAGCAGCCCTGCGGGAGCCAGCGGTGATGGCTACACCTTC.